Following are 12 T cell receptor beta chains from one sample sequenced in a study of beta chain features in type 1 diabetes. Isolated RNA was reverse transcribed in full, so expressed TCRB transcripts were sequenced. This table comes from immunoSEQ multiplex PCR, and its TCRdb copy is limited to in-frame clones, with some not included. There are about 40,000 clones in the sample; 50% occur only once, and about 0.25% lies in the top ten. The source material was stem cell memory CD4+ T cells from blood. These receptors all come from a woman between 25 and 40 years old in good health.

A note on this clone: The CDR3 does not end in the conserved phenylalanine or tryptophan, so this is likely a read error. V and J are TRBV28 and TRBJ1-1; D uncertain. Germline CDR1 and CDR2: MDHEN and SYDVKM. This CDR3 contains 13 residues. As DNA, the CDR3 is TGTGCCAGCAGCCCATCCCATAACAGTGAAGCTTTCTCT. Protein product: CASSPSHNSEAFS.

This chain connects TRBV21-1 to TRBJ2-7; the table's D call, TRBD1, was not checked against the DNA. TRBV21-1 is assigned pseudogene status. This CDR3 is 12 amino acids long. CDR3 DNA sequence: TGTGCCAGCCCAATTAGGGGCTACGAGCAGTACTTC. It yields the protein CASPIRGYEQYF.

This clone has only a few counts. The CDR3 is CASNPGTGANQPQHF. DNA for the CDR3: TGTGCCAGCAACCCCGGGACAGGGGCGAATCAGCCCCAGCATTTT. The V call is TRBV6-6, the J call TRBJ1-5; 10 bases are shared with TRBD1. The CDR3 contains 15 residues. The V and J ends lost 7 bases and 4 bases, in that order; junction bases with no gene match: 7. Germline V lookup: CDR1 MNHNY, CDR2 SVGAGI (reference sequence).

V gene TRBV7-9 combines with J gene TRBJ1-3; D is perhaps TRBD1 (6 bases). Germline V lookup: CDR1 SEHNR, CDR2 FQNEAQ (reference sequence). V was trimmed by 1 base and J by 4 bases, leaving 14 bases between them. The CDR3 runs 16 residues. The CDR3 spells CASSLEGTGSGNTIYF. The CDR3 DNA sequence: TGTGCCAGCAGCTTAGAGGGAACAGGGTCCGGAAACACCATATATTTT.

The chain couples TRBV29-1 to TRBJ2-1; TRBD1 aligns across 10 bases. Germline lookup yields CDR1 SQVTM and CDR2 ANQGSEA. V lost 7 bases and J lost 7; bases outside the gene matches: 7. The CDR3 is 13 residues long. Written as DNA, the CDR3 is TGCAGCGCCGACGGACAGGGGGGGAATGAGCAGTTCTTC. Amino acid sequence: CSADGQGGNEQFF.

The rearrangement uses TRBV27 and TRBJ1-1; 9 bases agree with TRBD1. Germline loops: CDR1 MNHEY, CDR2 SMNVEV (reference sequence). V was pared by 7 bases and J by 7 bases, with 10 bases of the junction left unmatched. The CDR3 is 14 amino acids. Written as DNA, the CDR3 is TGTGCCAGCACCCGTCCCGGGACAGGGATTGAAGCTTTCTTT. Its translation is CASTRPGTGIEAFF.

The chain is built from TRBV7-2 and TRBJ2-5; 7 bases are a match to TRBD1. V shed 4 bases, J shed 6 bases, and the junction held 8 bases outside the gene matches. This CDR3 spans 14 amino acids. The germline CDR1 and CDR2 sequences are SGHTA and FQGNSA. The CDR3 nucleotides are TGTGCCAGCAGCTCAACAGGGGTCGCACAGACCCAGTACTTC. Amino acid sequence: CASSSTGVAQTQYF.

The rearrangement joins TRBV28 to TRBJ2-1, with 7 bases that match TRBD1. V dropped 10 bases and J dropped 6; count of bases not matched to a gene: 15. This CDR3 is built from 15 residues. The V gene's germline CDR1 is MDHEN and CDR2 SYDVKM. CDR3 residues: CAITPSRGSTNEQFF. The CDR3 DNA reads TGTGCCATCACGCCCTCCAGGGGGTCCACCAATGAGCAGTTCTTC.

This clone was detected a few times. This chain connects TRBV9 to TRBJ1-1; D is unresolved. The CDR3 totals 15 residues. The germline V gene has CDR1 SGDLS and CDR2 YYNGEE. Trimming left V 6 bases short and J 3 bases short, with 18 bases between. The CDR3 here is CASTRNSLVDTEAFF. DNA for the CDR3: TGTGCCAGCACCCGAAACTCCCTGGTGGACACTGAAGCTTTCTTT. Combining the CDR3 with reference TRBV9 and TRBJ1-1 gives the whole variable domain DSGVTQTPKHLITATGQRVTLRCSPRSGDLSVYWYQQSLDQGLQFLIQYYNGEERAKGNILERFSAQQFPDLHSELNLSSLELGDSALYFCASTRNSLVDTEAFFGQGTRLTVV.

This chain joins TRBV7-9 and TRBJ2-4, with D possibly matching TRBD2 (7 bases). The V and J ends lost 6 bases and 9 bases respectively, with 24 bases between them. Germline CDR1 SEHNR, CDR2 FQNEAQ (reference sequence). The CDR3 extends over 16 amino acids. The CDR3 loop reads CASSSSGAGRGGIQYF. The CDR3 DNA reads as TGTGCCAGCAGTTCATCGGGGGCAGGCCGCGGGGGCATTCAGTACTTC. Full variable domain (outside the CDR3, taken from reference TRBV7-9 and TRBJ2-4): DTGVSQNPRHKITKRGQNVTFRCDPISEHNRLYWYRQTLGQGPEFLTYFQNEAQLEKSRLLSDRFSAERPKGSFSTLEIQRTEQGDSAMYLCASSSSGAGRGGIQYFGAGTRLSVL.

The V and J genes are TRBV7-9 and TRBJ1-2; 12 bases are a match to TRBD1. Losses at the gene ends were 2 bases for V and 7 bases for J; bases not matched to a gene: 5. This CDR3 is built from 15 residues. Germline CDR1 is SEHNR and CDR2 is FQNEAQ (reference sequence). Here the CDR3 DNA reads TGTGCCAGCAGCTTATACGGGACAGGGGGCTTTGGCTACACCTTC. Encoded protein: CASSLYGTGGFGYTF.

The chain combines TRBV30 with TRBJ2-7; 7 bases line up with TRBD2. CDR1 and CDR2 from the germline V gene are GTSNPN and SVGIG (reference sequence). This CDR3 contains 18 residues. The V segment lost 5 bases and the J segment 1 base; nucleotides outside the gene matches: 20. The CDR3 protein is CAWEPGGGLAGASYEQYF. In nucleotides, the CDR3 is TGTGCCTGGGAACCCGGCGGGGGTCTGGCGGGCGCATCCTACGAGCAGTACTTC.